These 26 T cell receptor beta chains were all obtained from the same sample, sequenced in a study of T-cell memory formation after mild COVID-19. TCRdb re-called the 5' RACE reads through MiXCR, storing one row per CDR3 protein. The data contain hundreds of thousands of distinct CDR3 sequences, over 15% of them singletons. Sequencing was carried out using PBMCs or a T cell subset sorted from them (not recorded which). The receptors derive from an adult woman who had mild COVID-19 (a few samples of this study predate the infection). Cell type and time point are not known.

This chain joins TRBV18 and TRBJ2-3; 7 bases align to TRBD1. The CDR3 contains 16 residues. The germline CDR1 and CDR2 sequences are KGHSH and LQKENI. V lost 0 bases, J lost 2 bases, and 5 bases stayed unmatched. CDR3 loop: CASSPPGQTVTDTQYF. The CDR3 DNA is TGTGCCAGCTCACCACCGGGACAGACTGTCACAGATACGCAGTATTTT.

This clonotype was seen repeatedly, ten times or more. The chain carries TRBV11-2 and TRBJ2-3; D remains unclear. CDR3 length: 14 amino acids. CDR1 is SGHAT and CDR2 is FQNNGV in the germline V gene. V dropped 3 bases and J dropped 0 bases, with 7 bases sitting between them. The CDR3 here is CASSLRPSTDTQYF. CDR3 sequence (DNA): TGTGCCAGCAGCTTGAGACCCAGCACAGATACGCAGTATTTT.

This clonotype was found a few times. The V gene is TRBV10-3, the J gene TRBJ2-1; D might be TRBD1 (6 bases). Per germline, CDR1 ENHRY and CDR2 SYGVKD. This CDR3 comprises 14 residues. Trimming cost V 4 bases and J 6 bases, with 13 bases left between them. The CDR3, as DNA: TGTGCCATCAGTGCGGGGTGGGGGCCCAATGAGCAGTTCTTC. It translates to CAISAGWGPNEQFF.

The rearrangement joins TRBV7-9 to TRBJ1-1; D is unclear. The CDR3 covers 13 residues. Trimming took off 3 bases at V and 4 bases at J, with 9 bases between the two ends. The germline CDR1 and CDR2 sequences are SEHNR and FQNEAQ (reference sequence). The chain's CDR3 is CASSFLGPTEAFF. The CDR3 nucleotides read TGTGCCAGCAGCTTTCTAGGTCCCACTGAAGCTTTCTTT.

V and J are TRBV4-2 and TRBJ2-7; possibly TRBD2 for D (6 bases). The CDR3 runs 15 residues. Germline loops: CDR1 LGHNA, CDR2 YNFKEQ. V was pared by 0 bases and J by 5 bases, with 14 bases between. In DNA form, the CDR3 reads TGTGCCAGCAGCCAAGATCTCCGGACTAATAACGAGCAGTACTTC. It codes for CASSQDLRTNNEQYF.

This clonotype has more than one count but fewer than ten. The chain has TRBV10-3 and TRBJ2-3, with TRBD2 as a possible D gene (6 bases). V was trimmed by 6 bases and J by 5 bases, leaving 15 bases between them. This CDR3 has 14 amino acids. Germline V gene data show CDR1 as ENHRY and CDR2 as SYGVKD. The CDR3 loop is CAISGGRREDTQYF. DNA for the CDR3: TGTGCCATCAGCGGGGGACGCCGAGAAGATACGCAGTATTTT.

The chain combines TRBV3-1 with TRBJ1-1, with D maybe TRBD1 (5 bases). The CDR3 loop spans 15 amino acids. CDR1 LGHDT and CDR2 YNNKEL come from the germline V gene (reference sequence). The V gene lost 3 bases and the J gene lost 0 bases, with 11 bases spanning the gap. The CDR3 coding sequence is TGTGCCAGCAGCCATTCCGGGGCCCTGAACACTGAAGCTTTCTTT. Residues: CASSHSGALNTEAFF.

The chain has TRBV10-2 and TRBJ2-5; 13 positions match TRBD2. The CDR3 covers 17 residues. V was pared by 3 bases and J by 5 bases, with 9 bases of the junction left unmatched. CDR1 is WSHSY and CDR2 is SAAADI in the germline V gene. The CDR3 is CASSEGLAGAVGETQYF. In DNA, the CDR3 is TGCGCCAGCAGTGAAGGACTAGCGGGGGCCGTAGGGGAGACCCAGTACTTC.

The rearrangement uses TRBV18 and TRBJ1-1; 8 positions match TRBD1. Per germline, CDR1 KGHSH and CDR2 LQKENI. V gave up 4 bases and J gave up 6 bases; unmatched junction bases: 13. The CDR3 extends over 16 amino acids. The CDR3 spells CASSLGSWTGRPEAFF. In nucleotides, the CDR3 is TGTGCCAGCTCACTAGGTAGTTGGACAGGGAGGCCTGAAGCTTTCTTT.

This clonotype has just a few counts. The chain employs TRBV23-1 and TRBJ2-2; D remains unclear. TRBV23-1 is labeled an ORF, and its function is uncertain. The V and J ends lost 4 bases and 4 bases respectively, with 19 bases between them. This CDR3 has 17 residues. DNA of the CDR3: TGCGCCAGCAGTCCATCGCTTATGTGGCTGATCACCGGGGAGCTGTTTTTT. It codes for CASSPSLMWLITGELFF.

This clonotype occurred a few times. This chain links TRBV7-9 with TRBJ2-7; 10 bases align to TRBD1. V dropped 3 bases and J dropped 5; count of bases not matched to a gene: 7. CDR1 is SEHNR, CDR2 FQNEAQ, per germline (reference sequence). This CDR3 is 15 amino acids long. CDR3 loop: CASSFDGDRGHEQYF. CDR3 in DNA: TGTGCCAGCAGCTTCGATGGGGACAGGGGCCACGAGCAGTACTTC.

This clonotype was observed a few times. This chain uses TRBV6-2 or TRBV6-3 with TRBJ2-1; 9 nucleotides match TRBD2. The CDR3 is 14 amino acids. Germline CDR1 is MNHEY and CDR2 is SVGEGT. J gave up 7 bases and V 7 bases, and 8 bases lay outside the gene matches. DNA of the CDR3: TGTGCCAGCATATGGCGGGGGGGAATGAATGAGCAGTTCTTC. Amino acid sequence: CASIWRGGMNEQFF.

This clonotype was counted only a few times. The gene calls are TRBV12-3 or TRBV12-4 and TRBJ1-1; the D gene is possibly TRBD1 (6 bases). The CDR3 is made up of 14 amino acids. Deletions cut 9 bases from V and 4 bases from J, with 18 bases between. The CDR3 spells CASMGGSRSTEAFF. The CDR3 DNA follows: TGTGCCAGTATGGGGGGCTCCAGGAGCACTGAAGCTTTCTTT.

This clonotype turned up a few times. The chain joins TRBV20-1 to TRBJ2-7; TRBD1 matches 8 bases. In germline, CDR1 is DFQATT, CDR2 SNEGSKA (reference sequence). The CDR3 is made up of 14 amino acids. V trimming: 0 bases; J trimming: 2 bases; junction bases outside the gene matches: 3. This CDR3 is CSARDPTGAYEQYF. The CDR3, as DNA: TGCAGTGCTAGAGATCCGACAGGGGCCTACGAGCAGTACTTC.

This clonotype was seen only a few times. This chain links TRBV12-3 or TRBV12-4 with TRBJ1-2; no firm D call. With 6 bases removed from V and 4 bases from J, the gap between germline ends came to 18 bases. This CDR3 has 15 amino acids. CDR3 sequence: CASRRAGSLAYGYTF. DNA for the CDR3: TGTGCCAGCAGGCGCGCCGGGAGTCTCGCCTATGGCTACACCTTC.

The rearrangement joins TRBV29-1 to TRBJ2-7, with 10 positions matching TRBD2. The length of the CDR3 is 13 residues. Germline assignment: CDR1 SQVTM and CDR2 ANQGSEA. The junction had 9 bases not matched to a gene; V was cut back by 7 bases and J by 6 bases. CDR3 bases: TGCAGCGGCACGACTAGCGGGTTTGGCGAGCAGTACTTC. Translating it yields CSGTTSGFGEQYF.

The rearrangement joins TRBV5-1 to TRBJ1-3; D is unresolved. V gave up 0 bases and J gave up 0 bases, with 10 bases separating them. The V gene's germline CDR1 is SGHRS and CDR2 YFSETQ. The CDR3 has 16 residues. CDR3 protein: CASSLAPDLSGNTIYF. In DNA form, the CDR3 reads TGCGCCAGCAGCTTGGCTCCAGACCTCTCTGGAAACACCATATATTTT.

This clonotype was counted a few times. The V gene is TRBV9, the J gene TRBJ1-1; D is possibly TRBD1 (5 bases). The V and J ends lost 0 bases and 1 base respectively, with 13 bases between them. The CDR3 runs 16 residues. Looked up from germline, CDR1 is SGDLS and CDR2 is YYNGEE. The CDR3 coding sequence is TGTGCCAGCAGCGTAGGGGGCTTACGTTGGAACACTGAAGCTTTCTTT. Its protein is CASSVGGLRWNTEAFF.

A few counts support this clonotype. The rearrangement uses TRBV11-2 and TRBJ2-1, with D perhaps TRBD1 (6 bases). Germline assignment: CDR1 SGHAT and CDR2 FQNNGV. The CDR3 covers 15 residues. V lost 0 bases, J lost 9 bases, and 15 bases lay in between. The CDR3 DNA reads TGTGCCAGCAGCTTAGATATGATACAGGGCGGTGAGCAGTTCTTC. As protein: CASSLDMIQGGEQFF. Together with reference TRBV11-2 and TRBJ2-1, the CDR3 gives the full variable domain: EAGVAQSPRYKIIEKRQSVAFWCNPISGHATLYWYQQILGQGPKLLIQFQNNGVVDDSQLPKDRFSAERLKGVDSTLKIQPAKLEDSAVYLCASSLDMIQGGEQFFGPGTRLTVL.

This clonotype was seen a handful of times. The V and J genes are TRBV29-1 and TRBJ2-7; TRBD1 aligns across 8 bases. This CDR3 contains 15 residues. CDR1 and CDR2 from the germline V gene are SQVTM and ANQGSEA. Losses at the gene ends were 4 bases for V and 3 bases for J; bases not matched to a gene: 11. For the CDR3, the DNA is TGCAGCGTTGTAAAAGATGGACAGGGAGTCTACGAGCAGTACTTC. The encoded protein is CSVVKDGQGVYEQYF.

This clonotype was observed a handful of times. The chain combines TRBV24-1 with TRBJ2-1; D possibly corresponds to TRBD2 (6 bases). CDR3 length: 12 residues. Germline CDR1 KGHDR, CDR2 SFDVKD. V was cut by 6 bases and J by 7 bases, with 9 bases left in between. CDR3 protein: CATSFRGNEQFF. Written as DNA, the CDR3 is TGTGCCACCAGTTTTCGGGGGAATGAGCAGTTCTTC.

CDR3 in DNA: TGTGCCAGCATCGAGAAAAGCAGGGTGGAAGGGAACACTGAAGCTTTCTTT. As protein: CASIEKSRVEGNTEAFF. This chain uses TRBV6-1 with TRBJ1-1; D is possibly TRBD1 (5 bases). This CDR3 is built from 17 residues. Germline V gene sequence: CDR1 MNHNS, CDR2 SASEGT. Trimming shortened V by 7 bases and J by 1 base, and 22 bases separated the two germline ends.

V and J are TRBV27 and TRBJ1-5; the D is unclear. V lost 4 bases, J lost 0 bases, and 10 bases lay in between. CDR1 and CDR2 from the germline V gene are MNHEY and SMNVEV (reference sequence). The CDR3 has 15 residues. CDR3 sequence (DNA): TGTGCCAGCAGTTCAGCCAGCCTTAGCAATCAGCCCCAGCATTTT. As protein: CASSSASLSNQPQHF.

CDR3 coding DNA: TGTGCCAGCAGCCGAAGGACTAGCGGAGCATACGAGCAGTACTTC. It specifies CASSRRTSGAYEQYF. The chain recombines TRBV6-2 or TRBV6-3 with TRBJ2-7; 10 nucleotides agree with TRBD2. The CDR3 spans 15 residues. Germline assignment: CDR1 MNHEY and CDR2 SVGEGT. Trimming cost V 6 bases and J 4 bases; bases outside gene matches: 9.

V is TRBV29-1 and J is TRBJ2-3, with D possibly being TRBD1 (6 bases). Trimming took off 7 bases at V and 4 bases at J, with 18 bases between the two ends. Germline CDR1 SQVTM, CDR2 ANQGSEA. The length of the CDR3 is 14 residues. The DNA of the CDR3 is TGCAGCGCCTTTGACGGGGCAGGGGCAGATACGCAGTATTTT. This gives the protein CSAFDGAGADTQYF.

This clonotype occurred many times. The chain couples TRBV12-3 or TRBV12-4 to TRBJ1-4; D call uncertain. Trimming removed 1 base from V and 3 bases from J, with 6 bases in between. The CDR3 totals 14 residues. The CDR3 loop reads CASSLGGSNEKLFF. As DNA, the CDR3 is TGTGCCAGCAGTTTAGGCGGATCTAATGAAAAACTGTTTTTT.